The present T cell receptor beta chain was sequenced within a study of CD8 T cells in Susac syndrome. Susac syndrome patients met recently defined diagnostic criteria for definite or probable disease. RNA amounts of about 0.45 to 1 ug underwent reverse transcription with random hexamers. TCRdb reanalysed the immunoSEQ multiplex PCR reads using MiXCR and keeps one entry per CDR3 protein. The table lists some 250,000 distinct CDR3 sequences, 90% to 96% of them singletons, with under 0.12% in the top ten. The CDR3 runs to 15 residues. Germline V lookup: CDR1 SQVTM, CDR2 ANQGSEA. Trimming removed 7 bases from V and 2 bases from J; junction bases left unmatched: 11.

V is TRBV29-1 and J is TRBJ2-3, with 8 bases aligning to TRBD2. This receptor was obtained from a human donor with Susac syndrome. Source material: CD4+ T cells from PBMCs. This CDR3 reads CSAPLAGGYTDTQYF. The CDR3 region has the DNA TGCAGCGCACCCCTAGCGGGCGGCTACACAGATACGCAGTATTTT.